This T cell receptor (beta chain) was profiled in a study of blood T cell repertoires in COVID-19. V lost 4 bases and J lost 12; bases outside the gene matches: 12. Germline CDR1 is MDHEN and CDR2 is SYDVKM. The CDR3 covers 14 residues. TCRdb keeps only in-frame clones here, not all; method: immunoSEQ multiplex PCR. The profile shows around 300,000 clones, approximately 89% of them singletons. This clone occurred once. This TCR was recovered from a woman aged 25 to 39 with COVID-19, enrolled during active disease. This rearrangement joins TRBV28 to TRBJ1-2; 9 positions agree with TRBD1. The sample comprised peripheral blood. CDR3 coding DNA: TGTGCCAGCAGTTCCGCCGGGACAGGGCTTGGTAACACCTTC. It codes for CASSSAGTGLGNTF.